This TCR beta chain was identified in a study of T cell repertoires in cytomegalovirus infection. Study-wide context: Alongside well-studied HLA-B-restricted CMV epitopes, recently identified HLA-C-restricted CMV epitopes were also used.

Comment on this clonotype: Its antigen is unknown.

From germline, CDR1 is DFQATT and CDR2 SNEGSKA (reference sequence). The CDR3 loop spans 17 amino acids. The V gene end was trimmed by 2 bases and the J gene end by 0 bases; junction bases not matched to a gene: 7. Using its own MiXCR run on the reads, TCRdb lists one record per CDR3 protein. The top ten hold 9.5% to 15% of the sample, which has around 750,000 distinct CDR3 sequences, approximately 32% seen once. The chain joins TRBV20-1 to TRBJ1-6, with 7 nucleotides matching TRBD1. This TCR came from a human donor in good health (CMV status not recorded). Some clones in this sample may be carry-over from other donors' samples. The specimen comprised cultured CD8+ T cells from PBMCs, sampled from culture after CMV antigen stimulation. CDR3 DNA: TGCAGTGCTAGATCCGGGACAGAGAGCTCCTATAATTCACCCCTCCACTTT. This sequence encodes CSARSGTESSYNSPLHF.